This note documents a single TCR beta chain sequence. TCRdb keeps only in-frame clones here, not all; method: immunoSEQ multiplex PCR. Here the sample spans 60,000 to 75,000 clones, 84% being singletons. This record comes from a study of OX40 agonist ivuxolimab in advanced cancers. Germline CDR1 and CDR2: LNHDA and SQIVND (reference sequence). Trimming pared 3 bases from V and 7 bases from J, leaving 16 bases between. The CDR3 contains 15 residues. Here the sequenced sample was CD4+ or CD8+ T cells sorted from blood, taken in a trial of the OX40 agonist ivuxolimab. This receptor was taken from an adult with an advanced solid tumor such as melanoma, head and neck, liver or kidney cancer. The rearrangement uses TRBV19 and TRBJ2-1; no firm D call. CDR3 sequence reads: CASSMPLTLRNEQFF. CDR3 in DNA: TGTGCCAGTAGTATGCCACTAACCTTAAGGAATGAGCAGTTCTTC.